This T cell receptor beta chain was obtained from a study of blood T cell repertoires in COVID-19. At the level of the study: PBMCs, B-cell-depleted T cells, or T cells provided the cDNA or gDNA that made up the material.

The V end lost 5 bases, the J end lost 4 bases, and 14 bases lay between the germline ends. The CDR3 is made up of 15 amino acids. The germline V gene has CDR1 SEHNR and CDR2 FQNEAQ (reference sequence). Generated by immunoSEQ multiplex PCR, the TCRdb table keeps only in-frame clones and is missing some. The sample yields 55,000 to 80,000 clones, roughly 88% seen once. The genes are TRBV7-9 and TRBJ1-4; D is perhaps TRBD1 (6 bases). The source is a human donor in a cohort sampled during active COVID-19. Sequencing was done on a sample of peripheral blood. CDR3 amino acids: CASSPGQSVNEKLFF. CDR3 DNA: TGTGCCAGCAGCCCAGGACAGTCCGTTAATGAAAAACTGTTTTTT. Using reference TRBV7-9 and TRBJ1-4 for the parts outside the CDR3, the full variable domain is DTGVSQNPRHKITKRGQNVTFRCDPISEHNRLYWYRQTLGQGPEFLTYFQNEAQLEKSRLLSDRFSAERPKGSFSTLEIQRTEQGDSAMYLCASSPGQSVNEKLFFGSGTQLSVL.